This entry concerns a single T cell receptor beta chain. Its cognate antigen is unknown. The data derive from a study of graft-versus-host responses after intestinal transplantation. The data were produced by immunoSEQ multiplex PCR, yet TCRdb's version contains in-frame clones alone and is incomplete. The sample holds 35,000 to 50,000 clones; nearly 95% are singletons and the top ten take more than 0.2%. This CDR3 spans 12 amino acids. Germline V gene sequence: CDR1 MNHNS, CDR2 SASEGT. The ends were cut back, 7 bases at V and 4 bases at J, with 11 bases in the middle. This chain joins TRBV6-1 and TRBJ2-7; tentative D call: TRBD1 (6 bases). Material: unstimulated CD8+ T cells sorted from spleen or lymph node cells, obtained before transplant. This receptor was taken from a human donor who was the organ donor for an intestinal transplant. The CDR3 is CASKRGQYEQYF. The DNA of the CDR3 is TGTGCCAGCAAGAGAGGACAGTACGAGCAGTACTTC.